Following are 6 T cell receptor beta chains from one sample sequenced in a study of T cell responses to AZD1222 COVID-19 vaccine. Clones were read by immunoSEQ multiplex PCR, and TCRdb kept only the in-frame ones, dropping some. The data hold fewer than 70,000 clones, with roughly 80% observed a single time. The sample here was peripheral blood, taken 28 days after the second AZD1222 dose. These receptors were obtained from an adult who received the AZD1222 COVID-19 vaccine.

The chain is built from TRBV21-1 and TRBJ1-5; the table's D call, TRBD1, has no DNA check behind it. TRBV21-1 is deemed a pseudogene. The CDR3 sequence is 16 residues long. DNA for the CDR3: TGTGCCAGCACCCTCCGTGCAGGATATAGCAATCAGCCCCAGCATTTT. It encodes CASTLRAGYSNQPQHF.

The genes are TRBV5-6 and TRBJ1-3, with 7 bases fitting TRBD1. The V and J ends lost 4 bases and 4 bases, in that order; junction bases with no gene match: 11. CDR1 and CDR2 from the germline V gene are SGHDT and YYEEEE. This CDR3 spans 16 amino acids. CDR3 in DNA: TGTGCCAGCAGCCTAGGGACAGTTCAGGGAGGAAACACCATATATTTT. Protein sequence: CASSLGTVQGGNTIYF.

This sequence joins TRBV30 and TRBJ1-2; D gene uncertain. The germline CDR1 and CDR2 sequences are GTSNPN and SVGIG (reference sequence). V shed 0 bases and J shed 0 bases, with 11 bases lying between them. The CDR3 has 15 residues. The CDR3 sequence: CAWSVPSPANYGYTF. The CDR3 bases are TGTGCCTGGAGTGTACCGAGTCCAGCTAACTATGGCTACACCTTC.

The genes are TRBV9 and TRBJ1-3; perhaps TRBD1 as D (5 bases). Germline CDR1 and CDR2: SGDLS and YYNGEE. The CDR3 is made up of 17 amino acids. V was clipped by 3 bases and J by 0 bases, with 16 bases between them. CDR3 nucleotide sequence: TGTGCCAGCAGCGGAGGTCTGGGCGGGGGCTCTGGAAACACCATATATTTT. Translation gives CASSGGLGGGSGNTIYF.

This sequence joins TRBV19 and TRBJ2-7, with D tentatively TRBD2 (6 bases). V gave up 3 bases and J gave up 5 bases, with 14 bases separating them. This CDR3 is built from 14 residues. Germline CDR1 is LNHDA and CDR2 is SQIVND (reference sequence). In DNA, the CDR3 is TGTGCCAGTAGTATCGGGGGTCCAGCGAACGAGCAGTACTTC. This encodes CASSIGGPANEQYF.

The chain combines TRBV10-3 with TRBJ2-3; 8 bases agree with TRBD1. Germline V gene sequence: CDR1 ENHRY, CDR2 SYGVKD. V shed 0 bases and J 1 base; nucleotides not matched to a gene: 9. The CDR3 contains 18 residues. CDR3 nucleotide sequence: TGTGCCATCAGTGAGTCCCAGGGGGCTGGTGTCGGCACAGATACGCAGTATTTT. The encoded protein is CAISESQGAGVGTDTQYF.